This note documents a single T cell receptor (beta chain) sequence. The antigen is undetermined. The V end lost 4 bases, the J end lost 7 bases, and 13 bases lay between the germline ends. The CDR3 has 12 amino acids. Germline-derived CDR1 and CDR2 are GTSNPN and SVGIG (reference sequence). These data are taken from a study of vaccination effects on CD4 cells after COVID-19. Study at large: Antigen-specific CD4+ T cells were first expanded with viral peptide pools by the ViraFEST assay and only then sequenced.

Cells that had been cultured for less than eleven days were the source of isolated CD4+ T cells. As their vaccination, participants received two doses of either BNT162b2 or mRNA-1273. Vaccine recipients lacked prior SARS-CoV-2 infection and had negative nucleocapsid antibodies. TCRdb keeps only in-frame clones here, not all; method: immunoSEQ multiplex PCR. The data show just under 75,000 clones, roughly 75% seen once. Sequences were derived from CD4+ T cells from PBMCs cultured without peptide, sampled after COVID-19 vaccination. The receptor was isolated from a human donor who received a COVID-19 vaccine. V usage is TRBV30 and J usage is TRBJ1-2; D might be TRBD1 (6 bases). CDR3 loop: CAWNGGAGGYTF. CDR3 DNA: TGTGCCTGGAATGGGGGGGCGGGTGGCTACACCTTC.